This T cell receptor beta chain comes out of a study of blood T cells in healthy people across ages. This clonotype has only a few counts. PCR was performed a second time for about 7 to 11 cycles using a sample-barcoded 5' primer and a J-beta primer mix. One entry per CDR3 protein results from TCRdb running MiXCR on the 5' RACE reads. The table shows some 1.8 million distinct CDR3 sequences, with around 42% occurring only once. The CDR3 sequence is 15 residues long. CDR1 is SGHRS, CDR2 YFSETQ, per germline. The junction had 7 bases not matched to a gene; V was cut back by 0 bases and J by 8 bases. The chain is built from TRBV5-1 and TRBJ1-4; 7 nucleotides match TRBD1. The specimen sequenced was blood. This receptor was taken from a human donor in good health. In DNA, the CDR3 is TGCGCCAGCAGCTTGGAAGATCCAGGGGGGGAAAAACTGTTTTTT. Its translation: CASSLEDPGGEKLFF.